These 14 T cell receptor beta chains were sequenced from one sample in a study of shared clonotypes between healthy human individuals. Naive CD8 cells, CD45RO-negative and positively selected for CCR7, excluded terminally differentiated effector memory CD45RA+ cells. Clones were sequenced by immunoSEQ multiplex PCR, and TCRdb holds only the in-frame ones, with some missing. The repertoire includes around 2,000,000 clones, about 95% of them detected once, and 1% to 1.5% sits in the top ten. Sequencing was done on a sample of naive CD8+ T cells sorted from blood. The receptors here all came from a man aged 18-30 years in good health.

The chain uses TRBV5-6 and TRBJ1-1; D call uncertain. V dropped 0 bases and J dropped 2 bases, with 14 bases sitting between them. The CDR3 covers 16 residues. CDR1 is SGHDT and CDR2 is YYEEEE in the germline V gene. The CDR3 loop is CASSLGERRGNTEAFF. The CDR3, as DNA: TGTGCCAGCAGCTTGGGAGAGCGGCGGGGAAACACTGAAGCTTTCTTT.

The chain carries TRBV15 and TRBJ1-1; D remains unclear. The length of the CDR3 is 17 residues. V lost 0 bases, J lost 5 bases, and 19 bases lay in between. The V gene's germline CDR1 is LNHNV and CDR2 YYDKDF (reference sequence). The CDR3, as DNA: TGTGCCACCAGCAGAGATTTGAACCGAGCAAAGAGTACTGAAGCTTTCTTT. This codes for CATSRDLNRAKSTEAFF. Supplemented by reference TRBV15 and TRBJ1-1, the full variable domain reads DAMVIQNPRYQVTQFGKPVTLSCSQTLNHNVMYWYQQKSSQAPKLLFHYYDKDFNNEADTPDNFQSRRPNTSFCFLDIRSPGLGDTAMYLCATSRDLNRAKSTEAFFGQGTRLTVV.

The chain combines TRBV28 with TRBJ2-3; 8 bases match TRBD2. Germline V CDR1 and CDR2: MDHEN, SYDVKM. There are 16 residues in the CDR3. V shed 6 bases and J 2 bases; nucleotides not matched to a gene: 10. The CDR3 is CASSLGWREDTDTQYF. The CDR3 DNA reads as TGTGCCAGCAGCCTCGGCTGGCGGGAGGACACAGATACGCAGTATTTT.

The chain is built from TRBV6-6 and TRBJ2-2; D possibly uses TRBD1 or TRBD2 (5 bases each). The CDR3 contains 16 residues. V lost 7 bases and J 7 bases, leaving 22 bases between the germline ends. Germline CDR1 MNHNY, CDR2 SVGAGI (reference sequence). The CDR3 nucleotides are TGTGCCAGCACCCTACAGGCTAGCCGGTTCGTCGGGGAGCTGTTTTTT. It encodes CASTLQASRFVGELFF.

Concerning this clone: Other DNA sequences within the sample encode an identical CDR3. The chain recombines TRBV5-1 with TRBJ1-3, with D possibly being TRBD1 (5 bases). The V gene lost 2 bases and the J gene lost 0 bases, with 9 bases spanning the gap. The length of the CDR3 is 15 residues. The germline CDR1 and CDR2 sequences are SGHRS and YFSETQ. DNA of the CDR3: TGCGCCAGCAGCTTCGACAGAAGCTCTGGAAACACCATATATTTT. Translating it yields CASSFDRSSGNTIYF. The full variable domain, with the rest looked up from reference TRBV5-1 and TRBJ1-3, is KAGVTQTPRYLIKTRGQQVTLSCSPISGHRSVSWYQQTPGQGLQFLFEYFSETQRNKGNFPGRFSGRQFSNSRSEMNVSTLELGDSALYLCASSFDRSSGNTIYFGEGSWLTVV.

Here the CDR3 reads CASSVGGSTTQYF. As DNA, the CDR3 is TGTGCCAGCAGCGTCGGCGGCTCGACTACCCAGTACTTC. The J gene is TRBJ2-5, the V gene TRBV9; D remains ambiguous. Trimming took off 2 bases at V and 8 bases at J, with 13 bases between the two ends. The CDR3 length is 13 residues. Germline V gene sequence: CDR1 SGDLS, CDR2 YYNGEE.

The chain joins TRBV5-6 to TRBJ2-2; 8 positions match TRBD1. The J segment lost 3 bases and the V segment lost 4 bases, leaving 5 bases of the junction unmatched. The CDR3 loop spans 15 amino acids. From germline, CDR1 is SGHDT and CDR2 YYEEEE. CDR3 nucleotide sequence: TGTGCCAGCAGCAAGACAGGGGATTACACCGGGGAGCTGTTTTTT. Residues: CASSKTGDYTGELFF.

The CDR3 coding sequence is TGCGCCAGCAGTCCCTGGGCGGGAGGGCGTAATGAGCAGTTCTTC. It specifies CASSPWAGGRNEQFF. The chain couples TRBV4-3 to TRBJ2-1; 9 nucleotides line up with TRBD2. The V segment lost 6 bases and the J segment 7 bases; nucleotides outside the gene matches: 10. This CDR3 is 15 amino acids long. Germline values: CDR1 LGHNA, CDR2 YSLEER.

The chain carries TRBV4-3 and TRBJ2-1, with D possibly being TRBD1 or TRBD2 (5 bases each). Per the germline V gene, CDR1 is LGHNA and CDR2 is YSLEER. This CDR3 spans 14 amino acids. The V gene lost 4 bases and the J gene lost 8 bases, with 15 bases spanning the gap. The CDR3 bases are TGCGCCAGCAGCCTTTCTTCGCCGGGACATGAGCAGTTCTTC. Encoded protein: CASSLSSPGHEQFF.

This sequence joins TRBV18 and TRBJ2-7; D could derive from TRBD1 or TRBD2 (5 bases each). Trimming pared 4 bases from V and 2 bases from J, leaving 12 bases between. CDR1 is KGHSH and CDR2 is LQKENI in the germline V gene. The CDR3 totals 14 residues. CDR3 in DNA: TGTGCCAGCTCACTGGGGACCAGAACCTACGAGCAGTACTTC. This gives the protein CASSLGTRTYEQYF.

V usage is TRBV28 and J usage is TRBJ2-7; D gene ambiguous. This CDR3 is built from 13 residues. Trimming shortened V by 4 bases and J by 3 bases, and 10 bases separated the two germline ends. Germline V gene lookup returns CDR1 MDHEN and CDR2 SYDVKM. CDR3 in DNA: TGTGCCAGCAGTTCCGGACGGAGCTACGAGCAGTACTTC. Amino acids: CASSSGRSYEQYF.

The gene calls are TRBV5-1 and TRBJ2-1, with TRBD2 matching 15 bases. V shed 3 bases and J 6 bases; nucleotides not matched to a gene: 7. In germline, CDR1 is SGHRS, CDR2 YFSETQ. The CDR3 has 17 residues. This CDR3 is CASSSGLAGGSGNEQFF. In nucleotides, the CDR3 is TGCGCCAGCAGCTCGGGACTAGCGGGAGGATCGGGCAATGAGCAGTTCTTC. Supplemented by reference TRBV5-1 and TRBJ2-1, the full variable domain reads KAGVTQTPRYLIKTRGQQVTLSCSPISGHRSVSWYQQTPGQGLQFLFEYFSETQRNKGNFPGRFSGRQFSNSRSEMNVSTLELGDSALYLCASSSGLAGGSGNEQFFGPGTRLTVL.

This chain connects TRBV5-6 to TRBJ2-7; a weak D match, TRBD2 (5 bases). The CDR3 consists of 15 residues. Germline CDR1 reads SGHDT; CDR2 reads YYEEEE. V lost 5 bases, J lost 3 bases, and 18 bases lay in between. CDR3 protein: CASSYDRTEDYEQYF. In nucleotides, the CDR3 is TGTGCCAGCAGTTATGATCGGACTGAGGACTACGAGCAGTACTTC. The full variable domain, with the rest looked up from reference TRBV5-6 and TRBJ2-7, is DAGVTQSPTHLIKTRGQQVTLRCSPKSGHDTVSWYQQALGQGPQFIFQYYEEEERQRGNFPDRFSGHQFPNYSSELNVNALLLGDSALYLCASSYDRTEDYEQYFGPGTRLTVT.

This sequence joins TRBV28 and TRBJ1-5; D possibly corresponds to TRBD1 (6 bases). This CDR3 has 14 amino acids. Trimming shortened V by 7 bases and J by 0 bases, and 10 bases separated the two germline ends. Germline assignment: CDR1 MDHEN and CDR2 SYDVKM. CDR3 amino acids: CASTTGYSNQPQHF. CDR3 nucleotides: TGTGCCAGCACAACAGGGTATAGCAATCAGCCCCAGCATTTT.